This T cell receptor (beta chain) comes out of a study of identical twins. The CDR3 is 14 residues long. V shed 4 bases and J 5 bases; nucleotides not matched to a gene: 11. Germline V lookup: CDR1 SQVTM, CDR2 ANQGSEA. TCRdb processed the 5' RACE reads anew with MiXCR; each CDR3 protein has one entry. The data contain about 220,000 distinct CDR3 sequences, approximately 7.3% of them singletons. This clonotype showed up just a few times. The data also belong to a second study, concerning yellow fever vaccine responses in identical twins.

The receptor was isolated from a woman between 18 and 29 years old in good health. Sequencing was carried out using CD8+ T cells sorted from blood. This chain joins TRBV29-1 and TRBJ2-7; 7 nucleotides align to TRBD2. The CDR3 loop reads CSVVGGGLGHEQYF. CDR3 coding DNA: TGCAGCGTTGTGGGGGGAGGGCTAGGCCACGAGCAGTACTTC.